The rows below give T cell receptor beta chains drawn from one sample of a study of cytomegalovirus exposure and HLA in healthy donors. Clones were sequenced by immunoSEQ multiplex PCR, and TCRdb holds only the in-frame ones, with some missing. This sample has under 200,000 clones, with 75% to 85% found just once. Sequenced sample: PBMCs. These receptors originate from a male donor in good health and CMV-seropositive. The CDR3 runs from the conserved cysteine through the conserved F or W.

V,J,CDR3
TRBV6-1,TRBJ1-5,CASKERGNQPQHF
TRBV18,TRBJ2-1,CASSPGDRAYNEQFF
TRBV27,TRBJ2-1,CASSPPRGGGYNEQFF
TRBV6-5,TRBJ1-5,CASRPLAVSNQPQHF
TRBV4-2,TRBJ1-1,CASSQAGTGMNTEAFF
TRBV4-1,TRBJ2-7,CASSQSVGDYEQYF
TRBV25-1,TRBJ2-3,CASSGHHEGDTQYF
TRBV29-1,TRBJ2-2,CSVESTGELFF
TRBV5-1,TRBJ2-3,CASSPTGLAGGDTQYF
TRBV6-6,TRBJ2-7,CASRGAGVSYEQYF
TRBV19,TRBJ2-2,CASSILFFRGTGELFF